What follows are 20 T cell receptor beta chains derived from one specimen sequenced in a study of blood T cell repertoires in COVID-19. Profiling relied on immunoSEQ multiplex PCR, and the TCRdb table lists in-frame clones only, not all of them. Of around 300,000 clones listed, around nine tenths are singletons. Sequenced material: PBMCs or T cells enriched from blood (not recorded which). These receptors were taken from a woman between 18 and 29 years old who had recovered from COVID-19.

The CDR3 DNA reads TGCGCCAGCAGCCAGGGACAGGGATACAATGAGCAGTTCTTC. Amino acid sequence: CASSQGQGYNEQFF. This chain joins TRBV4-3 and TRBJ2-1; 9 nucleotides agree with TRBD1. J was trimmed by 4 bases and V by 3 bases; bases with no gene match: 1. This CDR3 is 14 amino acids long. Germline V gives CDR1 LGHNA, CDR2 YSLEER.

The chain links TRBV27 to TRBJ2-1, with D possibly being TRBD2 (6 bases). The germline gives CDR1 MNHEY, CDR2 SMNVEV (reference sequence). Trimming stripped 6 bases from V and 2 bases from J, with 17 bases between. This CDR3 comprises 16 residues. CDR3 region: CASSPKIRLAYNEQFF. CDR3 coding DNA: TGTGCCAGCAGCCCGAAAATAAGACTAGCCTACAATGAGCAGTTCTTC.

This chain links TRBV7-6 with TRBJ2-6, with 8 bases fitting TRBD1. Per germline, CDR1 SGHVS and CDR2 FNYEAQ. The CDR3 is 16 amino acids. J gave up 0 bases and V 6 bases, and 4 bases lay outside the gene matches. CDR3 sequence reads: CASSITGGSGANVLTF. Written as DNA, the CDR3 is TGTGCCAGCAGTATAACAGGGGGCTCTGGGGCCAACGTCCTGACTTTC.

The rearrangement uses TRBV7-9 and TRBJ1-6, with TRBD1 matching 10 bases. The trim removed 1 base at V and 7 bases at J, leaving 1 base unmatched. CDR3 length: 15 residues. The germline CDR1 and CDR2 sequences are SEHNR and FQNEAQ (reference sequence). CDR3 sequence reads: CASSLGDRGNSPLHF. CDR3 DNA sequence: TGTGCCAGCAGCTTAGGGGACAGGGGAAATTCACCCCTCCACTTT.

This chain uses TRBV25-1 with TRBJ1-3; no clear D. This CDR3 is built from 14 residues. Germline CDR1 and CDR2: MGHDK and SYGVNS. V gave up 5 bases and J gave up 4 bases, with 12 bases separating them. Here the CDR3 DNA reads TGTGCCAGCAGTCTGCGGGGATCGGGAAACACCATATATTTT. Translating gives CASSLRGSGNTIYF.

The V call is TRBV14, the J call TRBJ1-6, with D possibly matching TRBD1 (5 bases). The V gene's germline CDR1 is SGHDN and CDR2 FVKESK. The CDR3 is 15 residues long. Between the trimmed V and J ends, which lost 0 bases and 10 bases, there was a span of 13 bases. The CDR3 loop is CASSQEGLGGSPLHF. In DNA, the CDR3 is TGTGCCAGCAGCCAAGAGGGGCTGGGGGGATCACCCCTCCACTTT.

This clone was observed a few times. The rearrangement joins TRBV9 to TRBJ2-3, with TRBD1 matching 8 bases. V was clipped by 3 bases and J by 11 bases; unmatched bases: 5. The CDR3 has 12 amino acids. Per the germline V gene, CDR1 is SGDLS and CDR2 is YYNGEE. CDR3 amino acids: CASSADRGQQYF. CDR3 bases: TGTGCCAGCAGCGCCGACAGGGGTCAGCAGTATTTT.

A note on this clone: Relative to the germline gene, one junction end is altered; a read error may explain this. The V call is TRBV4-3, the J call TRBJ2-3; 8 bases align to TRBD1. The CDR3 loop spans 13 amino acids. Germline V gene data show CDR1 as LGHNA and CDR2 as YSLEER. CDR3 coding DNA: TGCGCCAGCAGCCAAGATCTTACACAGGGGGTGGGTTTT. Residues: CASSQDLTQGVGF.

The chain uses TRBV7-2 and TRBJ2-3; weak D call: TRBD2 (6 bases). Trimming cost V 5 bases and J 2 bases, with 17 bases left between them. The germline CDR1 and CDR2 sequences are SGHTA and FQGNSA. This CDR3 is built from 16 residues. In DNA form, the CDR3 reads TGTGCCAGCAGCCCTCTTGGACTAAACTTCACAGATACGCAGTATTTT. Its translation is CASSPLGLNFTDTQYF.

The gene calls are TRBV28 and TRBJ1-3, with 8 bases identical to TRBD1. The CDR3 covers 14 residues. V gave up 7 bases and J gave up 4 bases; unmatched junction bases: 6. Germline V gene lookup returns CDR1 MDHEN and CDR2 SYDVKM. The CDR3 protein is CASILRQGGNTIYF. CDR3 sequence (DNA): TGTGCCAGCATCCTCCGACAGGGGGGAAACACCATATATTTT.

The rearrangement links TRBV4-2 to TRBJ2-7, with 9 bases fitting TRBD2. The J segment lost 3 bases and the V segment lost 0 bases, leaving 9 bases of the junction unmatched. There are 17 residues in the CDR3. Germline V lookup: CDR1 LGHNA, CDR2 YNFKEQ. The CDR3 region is CASSQDGAGGGYYEQYF. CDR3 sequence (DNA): TGTGCCAGCAGCCAAGATGGGGCGGGAGGGGGATACTACGAGCAGTACTTC.

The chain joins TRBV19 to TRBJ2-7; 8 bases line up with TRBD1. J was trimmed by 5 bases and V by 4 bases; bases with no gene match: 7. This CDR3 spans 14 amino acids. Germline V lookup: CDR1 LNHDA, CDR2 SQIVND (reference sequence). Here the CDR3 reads CASSTTGTGDEQYF. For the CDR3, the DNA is TGTGCCAGTAGTACCACCGGGACAGGAGACGAGCAGTACTTC.

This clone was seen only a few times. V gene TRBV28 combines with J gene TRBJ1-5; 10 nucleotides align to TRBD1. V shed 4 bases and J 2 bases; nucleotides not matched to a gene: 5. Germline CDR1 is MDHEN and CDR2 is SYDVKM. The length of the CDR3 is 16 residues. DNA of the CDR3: TGTGCCAGCAGTTACCGGGACAGGGGAGGCAATCAGCCCCAGCATTTT. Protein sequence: CASSYRDRGGNQPQHF.

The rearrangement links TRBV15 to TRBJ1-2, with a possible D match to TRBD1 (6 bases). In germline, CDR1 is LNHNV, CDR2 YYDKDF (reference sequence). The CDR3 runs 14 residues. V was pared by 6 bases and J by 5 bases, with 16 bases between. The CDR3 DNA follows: TGTGCCACCAGTTTCGTAGGGGGATGGTATGGCTACACCTTC. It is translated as CATSFVGGWYGYTF.

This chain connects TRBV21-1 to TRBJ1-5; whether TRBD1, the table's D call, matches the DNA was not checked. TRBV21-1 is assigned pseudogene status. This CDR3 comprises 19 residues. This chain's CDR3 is CASSKAHRGRKYSNQPQHF. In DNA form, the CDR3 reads TGTGCCAGCAGCAAAGCGCACAGGGGGCGAAAGTATAGCAATCAGCCCCAGCATTTT.

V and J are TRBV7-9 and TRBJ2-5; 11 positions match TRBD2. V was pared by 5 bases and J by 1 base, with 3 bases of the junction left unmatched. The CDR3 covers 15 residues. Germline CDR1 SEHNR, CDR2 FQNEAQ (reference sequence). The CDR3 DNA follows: TGTGCCAGCAGCCCGACTAGCGGGGTCCAAGAGACCCAGTACTTC. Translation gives CASSPTSGVQETQYF.

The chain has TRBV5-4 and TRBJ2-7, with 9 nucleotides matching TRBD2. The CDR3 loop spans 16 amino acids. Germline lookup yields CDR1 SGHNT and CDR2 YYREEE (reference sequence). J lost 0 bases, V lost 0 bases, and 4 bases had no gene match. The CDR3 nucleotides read TGTGCCAGCAGCTTGGTTGGGCGGGGGGGCTCCTACGAGCAGTACTTC. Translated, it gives CASSLVGRGGSYEQYF.

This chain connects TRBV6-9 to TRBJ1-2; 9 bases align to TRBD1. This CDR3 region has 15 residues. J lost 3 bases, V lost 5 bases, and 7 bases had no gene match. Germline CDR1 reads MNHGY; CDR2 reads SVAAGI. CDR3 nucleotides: TGTGCCAGCAGTCCAGGACAGGGGTGCTACTATGGCTACACCTTC. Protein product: CASSPGQGCYYGYTF.

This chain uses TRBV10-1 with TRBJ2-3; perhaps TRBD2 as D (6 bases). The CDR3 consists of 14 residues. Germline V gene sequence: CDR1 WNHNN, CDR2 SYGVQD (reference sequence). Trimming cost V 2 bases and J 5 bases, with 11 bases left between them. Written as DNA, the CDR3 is TGCGCCAGCAGTGAGGCGGGGACGGTAGATACGCAGTATTTT. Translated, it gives CASSEAGTVDTQYF.

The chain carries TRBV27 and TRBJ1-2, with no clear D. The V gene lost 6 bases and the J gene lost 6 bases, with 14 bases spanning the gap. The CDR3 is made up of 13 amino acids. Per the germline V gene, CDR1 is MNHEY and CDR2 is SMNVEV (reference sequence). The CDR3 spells CASRPGVVDGYTF. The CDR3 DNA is TGTGCCAGCAGACCCGGGGTTGTGGATGGCTACACCTTC.